A selection of T cell receptor beta chains follows, all from one sample in a study of response to subunit inactivated influenza vaccine. MiXCR was run by TCRdb on the RT-PCR reads, yielding one entry per CDR3 protein. The sample lists more than 600,000 distinct CDR3 sequences; around 20% were seen once. The sample consisted of PBMCs from blood, taken about 5 days after vaccination. Receptors originate from a man aged 45-65 years who received an inactivated influenza vaccine. Both conserved end residues are part of each CDR3. A D gene is named only where the DNA matches it firmly. Size values are once, few and many counts, or a class for expanded clones, and some rows have none.

j_gene	v_gene	d_gene	abundance	CDR3aa	CDR3nt
TRBJ1-1	TRBV2	NA	NA	CASRPGRFEAEAFF	TGTGCCAGCAGGCCGGGGAGGTTTGAGGCTGAAGCTTTCTTT
TRBJ2-5	TRBV7-9	NA	NA	CASLSSYPRWGTQYF	TGTGCCAGCCTATCCTCCTATCCCCGCTGGGGGACCCAGTACTTC
TRBJ1-6	TRBV20-1	NA	NA	CSAWLGGSSYNSPLHF	TGCAGTGCTTGGCTAGGGGGAAGCTCCTATAATTCACCCCTCCACTTT
TRBJ2-7	TRBV20-1	NA	many	CSASSPAEQYF	TGCAGTGCTAGTTCGCCAGCCGAGCAGTACTTC
TRBJ2-1	TRBV19	TRBD2	few	CATETRTSGRTYNEQFF	TGTGCCACCGAGACGAGGACTAGCGGGAGGACATACAATGAGCAGTTCTTC
TRBJ1-1	TRBV20-1	NA	NA	CSARSGARNTEAFF	TGCAGTGCTAGATCGGGGGCGCGGAACACTGAAGCTTTCTTT
TRBJ2-7	TRBV20-1	TRBD1	NA	CSARDGTALYYEQYF	TGCAGTGCTAGAGATGGGACAGCTCTGTACTACGAGCAGTACTTC
TRBJ2-7	TRBV20-1	NA	NA	CSARVGGAISYEQYF	TGCAGTGCTAGAGTGGGCGGGGCCATCTCCTACGAGCAGTACTTC
TRBJ2-1	TRBV6-2/TRBV6-3	TRBD2	few	CASRLADYNEQFF	TGTGCCAGCAGACTAGCGGACTACAATGAGCAGTTCTTC
TRBJ2-3	TRBV12-3/TRBV12-4	TRBD1	NA	CASRDTGTGLTDTQYF	TGTGCCAGCAGAGACACCGGGACAGGGCTGACAGATACGCAGTATTTT
TRBJ2-2	TRBV7-2	NA	many	CASSLVGGELFF	TGTGCCAGCAGCTTAGTTGGCGGGGAGCTGTTTTTT
TRBJ2-1	TRBV20-1	NA	few	CSARWRSRGAYNEQFF	TGCAGTGCTAGATGGCGATCGCGGGGAGCATACAATGAGCAGTTCTTC
TRBJ2-7	TRBV4-2	NA	few	CASSQDLTAPGEQYF	TGTGCCAGCAGCCAAGATCTGACGGCGCCTGGTGAGCAGTACTTC
TRBJ2-1	TRBV15	NA	few	CATSIGAGLINNEQFF	TGTGCCACCAGCATAGGGGCGGGACTTATAAACAATGAGCAGTTCTTC
TRBJ1-6	TRBV27	NA	few	CASSSGFRGNSPLHF	TGTGCCAGCAGTTCTGGGTTCCGGGGGAATTCACCCCTCCACTTT
TRBJ2-1	TRBV29-1	TRBD1	NA	CSAAPGQYNEQFF	TGCAGCGCAGCACCGGGACAGTACAATGAGCAGTTCTTC
TRBJ1-1	TRBV12-3/TRBV12-4	NA	few	CASSLTGEQARTEAFF	TGTGCCAGCAGTTTAACGGGGGAACAGGCAAGGACTGAAGCTTTCTTT
TRBJ2-1	TRBV20-1	TRBD2	few	CSASGTSGRPYNEQFF	TGCAGTGCTAGTGGGACTAGCGGGAGGCCCTACAATGAGCAGTTCTTC